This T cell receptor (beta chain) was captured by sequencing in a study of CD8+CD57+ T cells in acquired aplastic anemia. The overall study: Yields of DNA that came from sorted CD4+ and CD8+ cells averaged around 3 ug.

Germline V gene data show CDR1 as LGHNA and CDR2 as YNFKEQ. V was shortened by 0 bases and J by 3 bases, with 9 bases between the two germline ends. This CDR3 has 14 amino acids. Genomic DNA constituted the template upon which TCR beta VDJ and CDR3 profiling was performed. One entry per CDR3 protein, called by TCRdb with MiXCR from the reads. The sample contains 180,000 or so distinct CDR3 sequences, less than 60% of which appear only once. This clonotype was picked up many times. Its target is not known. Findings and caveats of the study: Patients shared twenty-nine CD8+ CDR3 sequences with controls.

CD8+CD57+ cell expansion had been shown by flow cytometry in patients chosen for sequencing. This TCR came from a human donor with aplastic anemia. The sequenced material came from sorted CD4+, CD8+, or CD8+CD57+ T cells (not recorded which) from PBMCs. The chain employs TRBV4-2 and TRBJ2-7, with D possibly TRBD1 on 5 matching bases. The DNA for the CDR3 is TGTGCCAGCAGCCAAGAGACAGTATACTACGAGCAGTACTTC. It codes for CASSQETVYYEQYF.